These T cell receptor beta chains were read from a single sample in a study of cytomegalovirus exposure and HLA in healthy donors. Using immunoSEQ multiplex PCR, the repertoire was profiled, and TCRdb retains in-frame clones only, with some absent. The table shows about 75,000 clones, with over 80% occurring only once. Sequenced material: PBMCs. The receptor source for this set is a man aged 25 to 40 in good health and CMV-seronegative. Each CDR3 is given with its conserved first and last residue. The D gene is left open where the match is weak. Not every row has a clone size; where given, it reads once, few, many or a size class.

j_call v_call clone_size d_call cdr3_nt cdr3_aa
TRBJ2-3 TRBV2 NA TRBD2 TGTGCCAGCAGTTACGGACTAGCGGGAGGTTGGGATACGCAGTATTTT CASSYGLAGGWDTQYF
TRBJ2-3 TRBV27 NA TRBD2 TGTGCCAGCAGGGCTAGCGGGAACTTTCGCACAGATACGCAGTATTTT CASRASGNFRTDTQYF
TRBJ2-7 TRBV7-8 once TRBD1 TGTGCCAGCAGCACCGACAGGGTCTACGAGCAGTACTTC CASSTDRVYEQYF
TRBJ1-2 TRBV25-1 NA NA TGTGCCAGCAGTGAACCCGGCAGGGTTTATGGCTACACCTTC CASSEPGRVYGYTF
TRBJ2-7 TRBV7-9 NA NA TGTGCCAGCAGCCGGACATTGAACGGCGAGCAGTACTTC CASSRTLNGEQYF
TRBJ1-6 TRBV4-1 NA NA TGCGCCAGCAGCCAAGGAGGAAGATCACCCCTCCACTTT CASSQGGRSPLHF
TRBJ2-1 TRBV27 few NA TGTGCCAGCAGGAAGATTACAGGTCCGGAGTTCTTC CASRKITGPEFF
TRBJ2-1 TRBV13 NA NA TGTGCCAGCAGCCTCCGCGTCGCGGGGCTATTTGAGCAGTTCTTC CASSLRVAGLFEQFF
TRBJ2-5 TRBV4-1 NA TRBD2 TGCGCCAGCAGCCAAGAGGGGACTATAACCGTGGAGACCCAGTACTTC CASSQEGTITVETQYF
TRBJ2-5 TRBV5-1 NA TRBD1 TGCGCCAGCAGCTTTTTGGGACAGGCCTCGGAAGAGACCCAGTACTTC CASSFLGQASEETQYF
TRBJ1-5 TRBV30 NA TRBD1 TGTGCCTGGAGTACAGGGGGCGGAAATCAGCCCCAGCATTTT CAWSTGGGNQPQHF
TRBJ2-7 TRBV6-1 NA NA TGTGCCAGCAGGCGGGACTCCTACTACGAGCAGTACTTC CASRRDSYYEQYF
TRBJ1-2 TRBV5-6 NA TRBD1 TGTGCCAGCAGTCGGGACAGGGCCTATGGCTACACCTTC CASSRDRAYGYTF
TRBJ1-2 TRBV6-1 NA TRBD1 TGTGCCAGCAGTGTAGGGACAGGGTCAGCCTATGGCTACACCTTC CASSVGTGSAYGYTF
TRBJ2-1 TRBV6-5 NA NA TGTGCCAGCAGTTCGGACAGAGGTGAGCAGTTCTTC CASSSDRGEQFF
TRBJ2-3 TRBV6-1 NA NA TGTGCCAGCAGTGGAGTTATGGATACGCAGTATTTT CASSGVMDTQYF
TRBJ2-1 TRBV6-1 NA NA TGTGCCAGCAGTGAACAAGGGAGCTCCTACAATGAGCAGTTCTTC CASSEQGSSYNEQFF
TRBJ2-2 TRBV7-3 NA TRBD2 TGTGCCAGCAGCTTAACCGGGGCTAGCGGGGCGACCGGGGAGCTGTTTTTT CASSLTGASGATGELFF
TRBJ1-2 TRBV7-9 NA NA TGTGCCAGCAGCCTACCGACTGGCTATGGCTACACCTTC CASSLPTGYGYTF
TRBJ1-2 TRBV10-2 NA NA TGCGCCAGCTCGGGGGGGGCTACCATAAGCCTTGGCTACACCTTC CASSGGATISLGYTF
TRBJ2-5 TRBV19 NA TRBD1 TGTGCCAGTAGTATTATGGACAGGGAGACCCAGTACTTC CASSIMDRETQYF
TRBJ2-5 TRBV4-2 NA NA TGTGCCAGCAGCACCCCCAGGGAAGAGACCCAGTACTTC CASSTPREETQYF
TRBJ2-7 TRBV19 NA NA TGTGCCAGTAGTCACAGGGCCCCGTACGGGCAGTACTTC CASSHRAPYGQYF
TRBJ2-1 TRBV30 NA NA TGTGCCTCCTCCCGTGGGCAGTACAATGAGCAGTTCTTC CASSRGQYNEQFF
TRBJ1-3 TRBV2 NA NA TGTGCCAGCAGTGTAGGGGCGGGAAACACCATATATTTT CASSVGAGNTIYF
TRBJ1-2 TRBV5-6 few NA TGTGCCAGCAGCTTCCAGACAGTCGGGTATGGCTACACCTTC CASSFQTVGYGYTF
TRBJ1-1 TRBV4-2 NA NA TGTGCCAGCAGCCAGGTCGGGGTGAGGAGGGTGGTGAACACTGAAGCTTTCTTT CASSQVGVRRVVNTEAFF